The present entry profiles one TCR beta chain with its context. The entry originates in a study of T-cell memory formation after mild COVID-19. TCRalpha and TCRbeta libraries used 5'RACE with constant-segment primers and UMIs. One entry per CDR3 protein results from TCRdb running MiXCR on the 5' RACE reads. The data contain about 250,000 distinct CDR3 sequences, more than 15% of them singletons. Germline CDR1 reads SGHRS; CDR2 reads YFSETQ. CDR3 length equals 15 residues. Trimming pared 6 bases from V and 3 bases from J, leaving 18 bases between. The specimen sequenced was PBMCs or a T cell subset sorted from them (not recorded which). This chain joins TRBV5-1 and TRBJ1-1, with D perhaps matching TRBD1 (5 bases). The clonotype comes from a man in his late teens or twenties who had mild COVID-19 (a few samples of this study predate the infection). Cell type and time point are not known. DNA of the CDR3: TGCGCCAGCACCCCCTCGGGCAGGGCGGACACTGAAGCTTTCTTT. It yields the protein CASTPSGRADTEAFF. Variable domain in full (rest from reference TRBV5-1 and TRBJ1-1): KAGVTQTPRYLIKTRGQQVTLSCSPISGHRSVSWYQQTPGQGLQFLFEYFSETQRNKGNFPGRFSGRQFSNSRSEMNVSTLELGDSALYLCASTPSGRADTEAFFGQGTRLTVV.